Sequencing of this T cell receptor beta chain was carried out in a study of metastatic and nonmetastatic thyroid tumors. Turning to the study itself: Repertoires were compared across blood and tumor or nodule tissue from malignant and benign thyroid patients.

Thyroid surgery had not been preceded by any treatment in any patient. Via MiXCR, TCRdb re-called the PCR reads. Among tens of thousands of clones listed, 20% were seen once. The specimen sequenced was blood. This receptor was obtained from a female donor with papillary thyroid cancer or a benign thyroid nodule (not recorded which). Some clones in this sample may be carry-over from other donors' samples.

CDR3 bases: TGTGCCACCAGCAGAGCAATGCAGAACAATCAGCCCCAGCATTTT. Encoded protein: CATSRAMQNNQPQHF. V and J are TRBV15 and TRBJ1-5; D unclear. The CDR3 covers 15 residues. CDR1 and CDR2 (germline): LNHNV, YYDKDF (reference sequence). V was pared by 1 base and J by 3 bases, with 10 bases between. The full variable domain, its missing parts supplied by reference TRBV15 and TRBJ1-5, is DAMVIQNPRYQVTQFGKPVTLSCSQTLNHNVMYWYQQKSSQAPKLLFHYYDKDFNNEADTPDNFQSRRPNTSFCFLDIRSPGLGDTAMYLCATSRAMQNNQPQHFGDGTRLSIL.